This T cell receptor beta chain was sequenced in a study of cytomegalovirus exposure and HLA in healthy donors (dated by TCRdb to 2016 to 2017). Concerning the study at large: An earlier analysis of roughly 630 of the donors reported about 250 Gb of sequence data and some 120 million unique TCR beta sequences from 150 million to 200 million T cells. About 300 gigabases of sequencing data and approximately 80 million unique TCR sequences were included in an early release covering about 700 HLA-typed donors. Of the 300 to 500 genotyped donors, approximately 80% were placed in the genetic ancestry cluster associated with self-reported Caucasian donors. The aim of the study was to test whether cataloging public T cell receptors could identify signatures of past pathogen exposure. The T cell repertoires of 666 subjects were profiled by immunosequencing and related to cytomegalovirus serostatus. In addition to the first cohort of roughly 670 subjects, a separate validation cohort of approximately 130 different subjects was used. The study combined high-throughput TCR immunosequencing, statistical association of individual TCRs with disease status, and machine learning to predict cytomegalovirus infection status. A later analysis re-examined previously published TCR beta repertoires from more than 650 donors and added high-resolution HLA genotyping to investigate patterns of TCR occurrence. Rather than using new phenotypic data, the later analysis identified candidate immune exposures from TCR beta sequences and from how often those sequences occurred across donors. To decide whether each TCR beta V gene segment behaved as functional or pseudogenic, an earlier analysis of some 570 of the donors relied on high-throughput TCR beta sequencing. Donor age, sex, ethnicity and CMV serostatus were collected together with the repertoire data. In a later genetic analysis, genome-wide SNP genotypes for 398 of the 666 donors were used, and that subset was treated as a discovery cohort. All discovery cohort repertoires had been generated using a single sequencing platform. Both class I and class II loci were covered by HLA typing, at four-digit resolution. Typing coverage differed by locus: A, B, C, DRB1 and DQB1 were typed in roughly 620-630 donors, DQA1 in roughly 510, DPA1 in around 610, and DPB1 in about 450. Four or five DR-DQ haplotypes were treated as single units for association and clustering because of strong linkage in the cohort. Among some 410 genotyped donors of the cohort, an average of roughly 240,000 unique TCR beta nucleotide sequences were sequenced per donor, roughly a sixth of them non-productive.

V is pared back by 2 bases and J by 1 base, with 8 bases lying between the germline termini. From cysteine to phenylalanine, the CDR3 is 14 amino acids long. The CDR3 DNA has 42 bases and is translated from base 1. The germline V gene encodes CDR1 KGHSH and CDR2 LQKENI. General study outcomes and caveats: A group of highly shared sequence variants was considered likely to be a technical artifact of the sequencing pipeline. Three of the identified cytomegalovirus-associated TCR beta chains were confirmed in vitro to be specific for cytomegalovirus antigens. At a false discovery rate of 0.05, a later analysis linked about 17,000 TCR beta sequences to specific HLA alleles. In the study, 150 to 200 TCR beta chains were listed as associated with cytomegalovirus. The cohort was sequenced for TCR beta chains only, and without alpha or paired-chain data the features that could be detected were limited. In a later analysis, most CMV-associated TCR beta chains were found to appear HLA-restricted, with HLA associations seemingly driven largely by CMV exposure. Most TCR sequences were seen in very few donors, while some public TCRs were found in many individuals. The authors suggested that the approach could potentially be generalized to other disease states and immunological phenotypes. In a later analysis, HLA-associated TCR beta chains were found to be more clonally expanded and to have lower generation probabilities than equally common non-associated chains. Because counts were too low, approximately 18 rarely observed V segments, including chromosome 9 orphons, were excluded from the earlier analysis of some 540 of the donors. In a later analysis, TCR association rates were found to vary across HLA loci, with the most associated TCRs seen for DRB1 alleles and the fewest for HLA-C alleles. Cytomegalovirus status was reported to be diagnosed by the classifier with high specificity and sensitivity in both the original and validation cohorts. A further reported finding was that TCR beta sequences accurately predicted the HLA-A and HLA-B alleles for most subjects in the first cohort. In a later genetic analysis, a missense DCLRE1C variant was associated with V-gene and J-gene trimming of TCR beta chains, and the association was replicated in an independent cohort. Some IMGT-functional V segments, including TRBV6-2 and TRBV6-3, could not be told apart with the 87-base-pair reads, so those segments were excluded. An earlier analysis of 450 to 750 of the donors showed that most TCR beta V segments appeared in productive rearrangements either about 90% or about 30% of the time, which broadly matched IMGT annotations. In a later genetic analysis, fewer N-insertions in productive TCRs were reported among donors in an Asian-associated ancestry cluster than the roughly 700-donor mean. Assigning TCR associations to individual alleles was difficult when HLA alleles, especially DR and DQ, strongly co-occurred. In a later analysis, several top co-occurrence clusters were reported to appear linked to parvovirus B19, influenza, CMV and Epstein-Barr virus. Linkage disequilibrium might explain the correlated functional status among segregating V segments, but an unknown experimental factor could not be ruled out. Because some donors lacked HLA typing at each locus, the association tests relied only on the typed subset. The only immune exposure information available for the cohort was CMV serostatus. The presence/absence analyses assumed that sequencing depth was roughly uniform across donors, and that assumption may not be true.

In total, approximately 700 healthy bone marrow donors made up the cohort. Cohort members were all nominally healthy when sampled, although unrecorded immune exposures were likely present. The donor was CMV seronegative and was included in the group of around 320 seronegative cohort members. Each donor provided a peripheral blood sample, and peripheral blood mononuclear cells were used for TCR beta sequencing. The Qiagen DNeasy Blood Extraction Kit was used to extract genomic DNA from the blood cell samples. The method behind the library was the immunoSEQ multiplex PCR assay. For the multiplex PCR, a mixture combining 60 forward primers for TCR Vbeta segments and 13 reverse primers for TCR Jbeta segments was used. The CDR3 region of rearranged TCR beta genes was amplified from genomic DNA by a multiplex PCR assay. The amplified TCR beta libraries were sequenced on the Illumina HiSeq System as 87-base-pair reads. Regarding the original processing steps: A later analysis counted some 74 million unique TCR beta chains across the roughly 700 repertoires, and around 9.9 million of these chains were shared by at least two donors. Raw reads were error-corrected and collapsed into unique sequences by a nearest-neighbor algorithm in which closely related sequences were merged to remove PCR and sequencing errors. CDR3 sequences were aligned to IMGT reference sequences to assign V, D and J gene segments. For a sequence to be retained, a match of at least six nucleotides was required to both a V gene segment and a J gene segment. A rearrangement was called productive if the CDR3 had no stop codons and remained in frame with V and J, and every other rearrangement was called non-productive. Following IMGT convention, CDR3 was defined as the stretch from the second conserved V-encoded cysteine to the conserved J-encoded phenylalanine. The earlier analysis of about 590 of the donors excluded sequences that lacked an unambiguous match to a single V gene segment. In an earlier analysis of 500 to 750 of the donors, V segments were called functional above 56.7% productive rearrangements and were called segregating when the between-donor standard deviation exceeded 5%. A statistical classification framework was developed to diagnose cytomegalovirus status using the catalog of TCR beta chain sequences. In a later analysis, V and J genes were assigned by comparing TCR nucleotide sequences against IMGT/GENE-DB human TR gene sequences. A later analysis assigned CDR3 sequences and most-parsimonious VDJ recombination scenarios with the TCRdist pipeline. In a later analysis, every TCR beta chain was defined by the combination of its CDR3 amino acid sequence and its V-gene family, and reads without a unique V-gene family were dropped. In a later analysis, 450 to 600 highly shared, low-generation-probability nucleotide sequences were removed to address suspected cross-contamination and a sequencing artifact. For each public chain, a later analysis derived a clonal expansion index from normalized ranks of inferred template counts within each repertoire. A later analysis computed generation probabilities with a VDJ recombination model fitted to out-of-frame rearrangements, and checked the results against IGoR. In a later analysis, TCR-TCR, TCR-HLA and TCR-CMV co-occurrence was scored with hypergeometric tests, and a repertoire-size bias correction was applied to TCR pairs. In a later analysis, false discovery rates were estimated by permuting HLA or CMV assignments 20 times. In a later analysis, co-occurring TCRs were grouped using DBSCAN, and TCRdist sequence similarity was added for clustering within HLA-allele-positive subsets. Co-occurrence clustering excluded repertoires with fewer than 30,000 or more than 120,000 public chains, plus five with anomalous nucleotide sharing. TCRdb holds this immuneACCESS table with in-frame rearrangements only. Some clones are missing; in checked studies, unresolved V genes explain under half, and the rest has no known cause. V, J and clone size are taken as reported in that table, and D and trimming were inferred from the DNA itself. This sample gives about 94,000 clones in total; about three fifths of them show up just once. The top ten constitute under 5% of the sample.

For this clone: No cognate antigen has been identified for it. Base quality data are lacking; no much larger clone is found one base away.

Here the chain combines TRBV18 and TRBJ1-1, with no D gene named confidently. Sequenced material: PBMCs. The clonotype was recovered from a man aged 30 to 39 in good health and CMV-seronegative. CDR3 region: CASSPMSGNTEAFF. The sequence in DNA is TGTGCCAGCTCACCAATGTCCGGGAACACTGAAGCTTTCTTT.